This TCR beta chain was retrieved from a study of OX40 agonist ivuxolimab in advanced cancers. Measured with immunoSEQ multiplex PCR; TCRdb has only the in-frame clones, and not every one. The profile shows around 76,000 clones, 85% of them singletons. Baseline was the first blood sampling point, followed by cycle 4 day 1 and cycle 7 day 1. Study-level findings and limits: Among some nonresponders, normalized T-cell clonal expansion was also low.

The V and J ends lost 3 bases and 15 bases, in that order; junction bases with no gene match: 7. The germline V gene has CDR1 SNHLY and CDR2 FYNNEI. The CDR3 runs 12 residues. Worth noting for this clone: The antigen is unknown.

V gene TRBV2 combines with J gene TRBJ1-5; TRBD1 matches at 8 bases. The origin of this receptor is an adult with an advanced solid tumor such as melanoma, head and neck, liver or kidney cancer. Sequencing was performed on CD4+ or CD8+ T cells sorted from blood, taken in a trial of the OX40 agonist ivuxolimab. CDR3 sequence reads: CASSDRDRTRHF. In DNA, the CDR3 is TGTGCCAGCAGTGATAGGGACAGGACCCGGCATTTT.